The next 21 T cell receptor beta chains were all read from a single sample in a study of monozygotic twins with inflammatory bowel disease. TCRdb reanalyzed the 5' RACE reads, giving one entry per CDR3 protein sequence and no DNA. The listing records around 450,000 distinct CDR3 sequences. Material for sequencing was blood. Receptors originate from a human donor with ulcerative colitis or Crohn's disease, or a healthy co-twin of an affected twin (not recorded which).

The chain recombines TRBV12-3 or TRBV12-4 with TRBJ2-7; TCRdb indicates TRBD2, and absent DNA this call remains unverified. CDR3 length equals 15 residues. The chain's CDR3 is CASSPRHGSADEQYF.

This chain connects TRBV25-1 to TRBJ2-5; as DNA is missing, the TRBD2 call by TCRdb cannot be tested. Germline CDR1 MGHDK, CDR2 SYGVNS. The CDR3 loop spans 15 amino acids. The CDR3 here is CASSESPSGGETQYF.

The J gene is TRBJ1-2, the V gene TRBV5-1; TCRdb picks TRBD1, but there is no DNA to check that call. Germline V gene lookup returns CDR1 SGHRS and CDR2 YFSETQ. The CDR3 is 14 residues long. CDR3 sequence: CASSRDALGDGYTF.

This chain links TRBV10-3 with TRBJ2-1; TCRdb's D call, TRBD1, is unchecked because there is no DNA. The V gene's germline CDR1 is ENHRY and CDR2 SYGVKD. CDR3 length: 15 amino acids. The CDR3 sequence: CAISVQRGRYNEQFF.

The gene calls are TRBV29-1 and TRBJ1-2; the D gene TCRdb calls, TRBD1, cannot be checked with no DNA. This CDR3 is 12 amino acids long. Germline loops: CDR1 SQVTM, CDR2 ANQGSEA. The CDR3 region is CSDSDRDYGYTF.

The gene calls are TRBV28 and TRBJ2-2; TCRdb returns TRBD1, unconfirmable since there is no DNA. Germline V lookup: CDR1 MDHEN, CDR2 SYDVKM. This CDR3 has 14 residues. The CDR3 region is CATRTGENTGELFF.

The rearrangement links TRBV7-2 to TRBJ1-1; TCRdb lists TRBD1, though no DNA is available to test this call. The CDR3 is 14 amino acids. Germline V gene sequence: CDR1 SGHTA, CDR2 FQGNSA. This CDR3 reads CASSAGTVNTEAFF. Full variable domain (outside the CDR3, taken from reference TRBV7-2 and TRBJ1-1): GAGVSQSPSNKVTEKGKDVELRCDPISGHTALYWYRQSLGQGLEFLIYFQGNSAPDKSGLPSDRFSAERTGGSVSTLTIQRTQQEDSAVYLCASSAGTVNTEAFFGQGTRLTVV.

V usage is TRBV6-1 and J usage is TRBJ2-6; absent DNA, TCRdb's TRBD1 call cannot be checked. The V gene's germline CDR1 is MNHNS and CDR2 SASEGT. CDR3 length: 16 amino acids. The CDR3 protein is CASIPGTASGANVLTF.

The CDR3 sequence: CASSQPGLLYEQYF. The chain links TRBV4-1 to TRBJ2-7; TCRdb designates TRBD2, a call that cannot be tested without DNA. The CDR3 has 14 amino acids. From germline, CDR1 is MGHRA and CDR2 YSYEKL.

V gene TRBV7-2 combines with J gene TRBJ2-3; checking the TCRdb D call of TRBD2 is not possible without DNA. CDR1 and CDR2 from the germline V gene are SGHTA and FQGNSA. The CDR3 sequence is 14 residues long. Here the CDR3 reads CASKTGDLTDTQYF.

The V call is TRBV27, the J call TRBJ1-2. The CDR3 runs 15 residues. Germline V gives CDR1 MNHEY, CDR2 SMNVEV (reference sequence). CDR3: CASSLGAGGAYGYTF.

The V call is TRBV7-2, the J call TRBJ2-3. This CDR3 is built from 16 residues. Germline lookup yields CDR1 SGHTA and CDR2 FQGNSA. The CDR3 protein is CASSLGNRASTDTQYF.

The CDR3 spells CASSVPPRDYGYTF. The V call is TRBV2, the J call TRBJ1-2; TCRdb indicates TRBD1, and absent DNA this call remains unverified. The CDR3 extends over 14 amino acids. Germline CDR1 reads SNHLY; CDR2 reads FYNNEI.

This sequence joins TRBV7-2 and TRBJ2-1; with no DNA, the TCRdb D assignment of TRBD2 cannot be verified. This CDR3 is built from 16 residues. Per the germline V gene, CDR1 is SGHTA and CDR2 is FQGNSA. This CDR3 is CASSPPSGRATHEQFF.

V and J are TRBV7-2 and TRBJ1-3. This CDR3 is 13 amino acids long. Germline CDR1 SGHTA, CDR2 FQGNSA. This CDR3 reads CASSRQSGNTIYF.

The genes are TRBV7-3 and TRBJ1-2. The germline CDR1 and CDR2 sequences are SGHTA and FQGTGA. The CDR3 totals 16 residues. The chain's CDR3 is CASSYETQAPNYGYTF.

The gene calls are TRBV6-5 and TRBJ1-2. Per germline, CDR1 MNHEY and CDR2 SVGAGI. The CDR3 totals 14 residues. The CDR3 reads CASSYKRQDYGYTF.

J is TRBJ2-1 and V is TRBV5-6; TCRdb returns TRBD2, unconfirmable since there is no DNA. The CDR3 sequence is 16 residues long. CDR1 and CDR2 from the germline V gene are SGHDT and YYEEEE. CDR3: CASSPPRGGPNNEQFF. The full variable domain, its missing parts supplied by reference TRBV5-6 and TRBJ2-1, is DAGVTQSPTHLIKTRGQQVTLRCSPKSGHDTVSWYQQALGQGPQFIFQYYEEEERQRGNFPDRFSGHQFPNYSSELNVNALLLGDSALYLCASSPPRGGPNNEQFFGPGTRLTVL.

The V gene is TRBV12-3 or TRBV12-4, the J gene TRBJ2-1; no DNA is available, so the TRBD2 call from TCRdb remains unchecked. The CDR3 is made up of 15 amino acids. The CDR3 loop reads CASTRSQGAYNEQFF.

This sequence joins TRBV20-1 and TRBJ1-2; the TCRdb call, TRBD1, lacks DNA for checking. This CDR3 spans 12 amino acids. Germline CDR1 is DFQATT and CDR2 is SNEGSKA (reference sequence). CDR3 sequence reads: CSALFGRLGYTF.

This chain joins TRBV20-1 and TRBJ1-2; TCRdb picks TRBD1, but there is no DNA to check that call. Germline values: CDR1 DFQATT, CDR2 SNEGSKA (reference sequence). The CDR3 is 14 residues long. This chain's CDR3 is CSARRQVPNYGYTF.